The 23 T cell receptor beta chains in this list originate from one sample, sequenced in a study of control samples from healthy donors and cancer patients. TCRdb's copy holds only in-frame clones and misses some; the assay was immunoSEQ multiplex PCR. The data contain approximately 150,000 clones, 75% to 95% of them singletons. Sequencing used blood. Receptor source: a man aged 25 to 45 in good health.

The CDR3 sequence is CATASVGTGWVQETQYF. CDR3 nucleotide sequence: TGTGCCACAGCATCGGTTGGGACAGGTTGGGTCCAAGAGACCCAGTACTTC. The rearrangement links TRBV2 to TRBJ2-5; TRBD1 aligns across 8 bases. V lost 10 bases and J lost 1; bases outside the gene matches: 17. The CDR3 length is 17 residues. CDR1 is SNHLY, CDR2 FYNNEI, per germline.

V gene TRBV9 combines with J gene TRBJ1-1, with a possible D match to TRBD1 (5 bases). Germline V lookup: CDR1 SGDLS, CDR2 YYNGEE. Between the trimmed V and J ends, which lost 3 bases and 1 base, there was a span of 7 bases. The CDR3 contains 13 residues. CDR3 loop: CASSDGTNTEAFF. CDR3 sequence (DNA): TGTGCCAGCAGCGATGGGACGAACACTGAAGCTTTCTTT.

The chain uses TRBV2 and TRBJ1-3, with D possibly TRBD1 on 5 matching bases. This CDR3 spans 13 amino acids. Germline CDR1 SNHLY, CDR2 FYNNEI. The CDR3 loop is CATNQGAGNTIYF. The DNA of the CDR3 is TGTGCTACCAATCAGGGAGCTGGAAACACCATATATTTT.

V is TRBV6-5 and J is TRBJ1-4; the D gene is possibly TRBD1 (5 bases). CDR1 and CDR2 from the germline V gene are MNHEY and SVGAGI. This CDR3 region has 13 residues. Trimming stripped 5 bases from V and 7 bases from J, with 11 bases between. The CDR3 sequence: CASSTGFGEKLFF. The CDR3 DNA reads TGTGCCAGCAGTACAGGTTTCGGTGAAAAACTGTTTTTT.

This chain uses TRBV7-9 with TRBJ2-5; D gene ambiguous. The germline V and J ends were trimmed by 3 bases and 0 bases, with 8 bases remaining between them. The germline gives CDR1 SEHNR, CDR2 FQNEAQ (reference sequence). CDR3 length: 14 residues. CDR3 region: CASSFLRYQETQYF. The DNA of the CDR3 is TGTGCCAGCAGCTTCCTTAGGTACCAAGAGACCCAGTACTTC. The full variable domain, rest sourced from reference TRBV7-9 and TRBJ2-5, is DTGVSQNPRHKITKRGQNVTFRCDPISEHNRLYWYRQTLGQGPEFLTYFQNEAQLEKSRLLSDRFSAERPKGSFSTLEIQRTEQGDSAMYLCASSFLRYQETQYFGPGTRLLVL.

The V call is TRBV15, the J call TRBJ1-2; TRBD1 agrees at 8 bases. V lost 3 bases, J lost 4 bases, and 10 bases stayed unmatched. The CDR3 is made up of 16 amino acids. Germline V gives CDR1 LNHNV, CDR2 YYDKDF (reference sequence). CDR3 bases: TGTGCCACCAGCAGGGGAGGACAGGGAAACTCCTATGGCTACACCTTC. This sequence encodes CATSRGGQGNSYGYTF.

This clone was counted a single time. V gene TRBV30 combines with J gene TRBJ1-6; tentative D call: TRBD1 (5 bases). The CDR3 contains 11 residues. Germline assignment: CDR1 GTSNPN and CDR2 SVGIG (reference sequence). V was clipped by 2 bases and J by 10 bases, with 6 bases between them. The DNA of the CDR3 is TGTGCCTGGAGTAAGGGGTCACCCCTCCACTTT. Translating it yields CAWSKGSPLHF.

The V gene is TRBV9, the J gene TRBJ2-7; a weak D match, TRBD2 (6 bases). V shed 2 bases and J shed 1 base, with 10 bases lying between them. Germline V gene data show CDR1 as SGDLS and CDR2 as YYNGEE. The CDR3 loop spans 14 amino acids. The CDR3 here is CASSVGGLSYEQYF. The CDR3 region has the DNA TGTGCCAGCAGCGTTGGAGGGTTATCCTACGAGCAGTACTTC. Full variable domain (remainder filled in from reference TRBV9 and TRBJ2-7): DSGVTQTPKHLITATGQRVTLRCSPRSGDLSVYWYQQSLDQGLQFLIQYYNGEERAKGNILERFSAQQFPDLHSELNLSSLELGDSALYFCASSVGGLSYEQYFGPGTRLTVT.

The rearrangement links TRBV5-1 to TRBJ1-2; 7 bases are a match to TRBD1. The V gene end was trimmed by 0 bases and the J gene end by 4 bases; junction bases not matched to a gene: 6. Germline V gives CDR1 SGHRS, CDR2 YFSETQ. This CDR3 has 15 amino acids. CDR3 loop: CASSLGQGLLYGYTF. DNA of the CDR3: TGCGCCAGCAGCTTGGGACAGGGCCTACTCTATGGCTACACCTTC. The full variable domain, with the rest looked up from reference TRBV5-1 and TRBJ1-2, is KAGVTQTPRYLIKTRGQQVTLSCSPISGHRSVSWYQQTPGQGLQFLFEYFSETQRNKGNFPGRFSGRQFSNSRSEMNVSTLELGDSALYLCASSLGQGLLYGYTFGSGTRLTVV.

The DNA for the CDR3 is TGTGCCAGTAGTTTCGGGACTAGCGGGAATGAGCAGTTCTTC. It is translated as CASSFGTSGNEQFF. This rearrangement joins TRBV19 to TRBJ2-1, with 12 bases fitting TRBD2. In germline, CDR1 is LNHDA, CDR2 SQIVND (reference sequence). Unmatched junction bases numbered 3, after V lost 5 bases and J lost 7 bases. The CDR3 has 14 residues. The variable domain in full, with the rest retrieved from reference TRBV19 and TRBJ2-1, is DGGITQSPKYLFRKEGQNVTLSCEQNLNHDAMYWYRQDPGQGLRLIYYSQIVNDFQKGDIAEGYSVSREKKESFPLTVTSAQKNPTAFYLCASSFGTSGNEQFFGPGTRLTVL.

This chain connects TRBV5-1 to TRBJ1-1; 8 bases align to TRBD1. The CDR3 is 14 amino acids. Germline CDR1 is SGHRS and CDR2 is YFSETQ. The V segment lost 4 bases and the J segment 5 bases; nucleotides outside the gene matches: 7. DNA of the CDR3: TGCGCCAGCAGCCCCGGACAGGGATGGACTGAAGCTTTCTTT. Protein product: CASSPGQGWTEAFF.

Comment on this clone: This sample also contains other DNA sequences that code for the same CDR3. The chain is built from TRBV27 and TRBJ1-5, with D uncertain. The V and J ends lost 0 bases and 4 bases respectively, with 4 bases between them. CDR1 and CDR2 (germline): MNHEY, SMNVEV (reference sequence). The CDR3 extends over 13 amino acids. CDR3 sequence reads: CASSLSLNQPQHF. The DNA of the CDR3 is TGTGCCAGCAGTTTATCGCTTAATCAGCCCCAGCATTTT.

The chain is built from TRBV11-3 and TRBJ1-1; D not resolved. Trimming cost V 0 bases and J 2 bases, with 10 bases left between them. The length of the CDR3 is 15 residues. The V gene's germline CDR1 is SGHNT and CDR2 YENEEA. The CDR3 protein is CASSLDGAGNTEAFF. CDR3 nucleotide sequence: TGTGCCAGCAGCTTAGACGGCGCGGGAAACACTGAAGCTTTCTTT.

The genes are TRBV11-2 and TRBJ1-5; D remains ambiguous. The CDR3 extends over 14 amino acids. The V and J ends lost 5 bases and 7 bases respectively, with 15 bases between them. Germline V lookup: CDR1 SGHAT, CDR2 FQNNGV. CDR3 in amino acids: CASSLGQVRQPQHF. The CDR3, as DNA: TGTGCCAGCAGCCTCGGGCAGGTCAGGCAGCCCCAGCATTTT.

The rearrangement joins TRBV11-2 to TRBJ2-6; no firm D call. With 4 bases removed from V and 1 base from J, the gap between germline ends came to 11 bases. Germline V gene sequence: CDR1 SGHAT, CDR2 FQNNGV. CDR3 size: 16 residues. The CDR3 DNA sequence: TGTGCCAGCAGCTACCCGACCCTTTCTGGGGCCAACGTCCTGACTTTC. This translates into CASSYPTLSGANVLTF.

This chain links TRBV25-1 with TRBJ1-2; 7 bases are shared with TRBD1. V trimming: 5 bases; J trimming: 8 bases; junction bases outside the gene matches: 2. Germline assignment: CDR1 MGHDK and CDR2 SYGVNS. The CDR3 loop spans 11 amino acids. CDR3 amino acids: CASSSGGGYTF. CDR3 nucleotides: TGTGCCAGCAGTTCAGGGGGAGGCTACACCTTC.

The gene calls are TRBV5-6 and TRBJ1-5; D gene uncertain. The CDR3 is made up of 13 amino acids. The V gene's germline CDR1 is SGHDT and CDR2 YYEEEE. The V end was cut by 0 bases, the J end by 7 bases, with 8 bases between. The CDR3 nucleotides read TGTGCCAGCAGCTTGGGATCTGGCCAGCCCCAGCATTTT. Translation: CASSLGSGQPQHF.

This chain uses TRBV25-1 with TRBJ2-7; 8 positions match TRBD1. CDR3 length: 16 amino acids. Germline lookup yields CDR1 MGHDK and CDR2 SYGVNS. The V segment lost 3 bases and the J segment 3 bases; nucleotides outside the gene matches: 10. DNA for the CDR3: TGTGCCAGCAGTGATTACGGGACAGGAGGAGGCTACGAGCAGTACTTC. Translation: CASSDYGTGGGYEQYF.

CDR3 residues: CATFAGGLYNEQFF. DNA for the CDR3: TGTGCCACCTTTGCAGGGGGCTTATACAATGAGCAGTTCTTC. The V gene is TRBV15, the J gene TRBJ2-1; 8 nucleotides agree with TRBD1. The V gene end was trimmed by 8 bases and the J gene end by 4 bases; junction bases not matched to a gene: 7. The germline V gene encodes CDR1 LNHNV and CDR2 YYDKDF (reference sequence). CDR3 length equals 14 residues.

V and J are TRBV7-9 and TRBJ2-1; D is unresolved. The germline gives CDR1 SEHNR, CDR2 FQNEAQ (reference sequence). The V gene lost 7 bases and the J gene lost 5 bases, with 12 bases spanning the gap. CDR3 length: 13 residues. CDR3 amino acids: CASIKGMDNEQFF. CDR3 DNA: TGTGCCAGCATCAAGGGTATGGACAATGAGCAGTTCTTC.

The chain joins TRBV28 to TRBJ2-7; 7 bases are shared with TRBD1. The CDR3 is 15 amino acids. Per the germline V gene, CDR1 is MDHEN and CDR2 is SYDVKM. Trimming removed 3 bases from V and 6 bases from J; junction bases left unmatched: 11. The CDR3 nucleotides read TGTGCCAGCAGTTTTACAGGGGCGAGGTCTGGCGAGCAGTACTTC. It yields the protein CASSFTGARSGEQYF.

The chain is built from TRBV5-1 and TRBJ1-2; tentative D call: TRBD1 (6 bases). The germline CDR1 and CDR2 sequences are SGHRS and YFSETQ. Trimming took 0 bases from V and 2 from J, leaving 11 bases between them. The CDR3 has 15 residues. Here the CDR3 DNA reads TGCGCCAGCAGCTTGGGCCCGACAGGAAACTATGGCTACACCTTC. Translation gives CASSLGPTGNYGYTF.

The chain is built from TRBV6-6 and TRBJ1-2; D is possibly TRBD1 (5 bases). The CDR3 length is 14 residues. Germline V gives CDR1 MNHNY, CDR2 SVGAGI (reference sequence). V lost 7 bases and J 2 bases, leaving 14 bases between the germline ends. The CDR3 is CASTPRAGNYGYTF. CDR3 in DNA: TGTGCCAGCACCCCTAGGGCAGGGAACTATGGCTACACCTTC.